The source of this TCR beta chain is a study of T-cell reconstitution after alpha-beta-depleted transplantation in children. V lost 0 bases and J lost 1; bases outside the gene matches: 7. Germline assignment: CDR1 SGHRS and CDR2 YFSETQ. CDR3 size: 17 residues. Molecular barcoding with unique molecular identifiers was used for the TCRbeta library. TCRdb independently ran MiXCR on the PCR reads; one entry per CDR3 protein. Here the sample spans about 980,000 distinct CDR3 sequences, about 30% being singletons. This clonotype was seen more than once but under ten times. The sequences come from PBMCs, mostly from graft donor cells, collected 360 days after TCRalphabeta/CD19-depleted stem cell transplant. This sequence joins TRBV5-1 and TRBJ2-3; 8 bases fit TRBD1. This TCR derives from a boy under two years old who had a stem cell transplant for SCID, so the T cells may come from the graft donor. CDR3: CASSLAGQGGGTDTQYF. CDR3 nucleotides: TGCGCCAGCAGCTTGGCCGGACAGGGAGGAGGCACAGATACGCAGTATTTT.